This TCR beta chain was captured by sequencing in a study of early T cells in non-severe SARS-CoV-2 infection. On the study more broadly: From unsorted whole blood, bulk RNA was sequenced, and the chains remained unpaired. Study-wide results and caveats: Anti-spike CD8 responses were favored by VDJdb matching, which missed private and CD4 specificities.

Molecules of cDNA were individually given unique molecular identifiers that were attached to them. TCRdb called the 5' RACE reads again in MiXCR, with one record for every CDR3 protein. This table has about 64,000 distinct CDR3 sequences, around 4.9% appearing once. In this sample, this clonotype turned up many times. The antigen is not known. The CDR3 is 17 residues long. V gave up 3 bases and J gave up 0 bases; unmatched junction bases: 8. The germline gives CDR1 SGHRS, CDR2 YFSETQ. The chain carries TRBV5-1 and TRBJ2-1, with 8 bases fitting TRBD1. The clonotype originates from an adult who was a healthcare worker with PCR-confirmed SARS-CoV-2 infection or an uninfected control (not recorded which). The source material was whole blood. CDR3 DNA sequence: TGCGCCAGCAGCTGGGGTGGACAGGGTTACTCCTACAATGAGCAGTTCTTC. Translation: CASSWGGQGYSYNEQFF.